This T cell receptor beta chain comes out of a study of blood T cell repertoires in COVID-19. Study details: COVID-19 samples, acute and convalescent, were from the United States, Italy and Spain. PBMCs, B-cell-depleted T cells, or T cells provided the cDNA or gDNA that made up the material.

As processed by the authors: It was from reference gene primer amplification that nucleated cell counts were estimated. Repertoires were generated with immunoSEQ multiplex PCR, while TCRdb's copy carries only in-frame clones and drops some. The V and J calls and the clone size are those of that table, but D and trimming were determined from the DNA. In the table there are just under 90,000 clones, 90% of which are singletons. This clonotype was obtained from a man in his 60s with acute or convalescent COVID-19. The sample taken for sequencing was peripheral blood.

CDR3 protein: CASSPEVGVNYGYTF. DNA for the CDR3: TGTGCCAGCAGTCCCGAAGTAGGAGTTAACTATGGCTACACCTTC. V is TRBV6-5 and J is TRBJ1-2; no definite D call. Germline assignment: CDR1 MNHEY and CDR2 SVGAGI. The CDR3 runs 15 residues. Between the trimmed V and J ends, which lost 5 bases and 1 base, there was a span of 14 bases.